These 31 T cell receptor beta chains came from one sample sequenced in a study of regulatory T cells in long-lasting Graves disease. According to the study, TCR beta libraries were built with iRepertoire HTBI primers and CDR3-region Arm-PCR. One entry per CDR3 protein results from TCRdb running MiXCR on the multiplex PCR reads. The top ten hold roughly an eighth of the sample, which has about 430,000 distinct CDR3 sequences, 20% to 25% seen once. Time point reported: persistent/refractory GD, antithyroid drugs over 5 years with positive TRAb. Making the TCR library involved RNA that had been extracted from PBMCs. Sequences were derived from peripheral blood mononuclear cells (PBMCs), sampled when the disease was refractory, from a patient treated with antithyroid drugs. The receptors shown here come from a female donor with Graves disease.

A few counts support this clonotype. This chain uses TRBV27 with TRBJ2-5, with D possibly TRBD1 on 5 matching bases. V lost 4 bases and J 1 base, leaving 13 bases between the germline ends. CDR3 length: 15 residues. Germline assignment: CDR1 MNHEY and CDR2 SMNVEV (reference sequence). CDR3 loop: CASSSFGAPQETQYF. The CDR3 DNA follows: TGTGCCAGCAGTTCATTTGGGGCTCCCCAAGAGACCCAGTACTTC.

This clonotype was found once. CDR3 sequence: CASSPDGPNSPLHF. As DNA, the CDR3 is TGCGCCAGCAGCCCCGACGGACCTAATTCACCCCTCCACTTT. The gene calls are TRBV5-1 and TRBJ1-6; no reliable D call. V gave up 4 bases and J gave up 6 bases, with 11 bases separating them. CDR1 is SGHRS, CDR2 YFSETQ, per germline. The CDR3 has 14 residues.

In this sample, this clonotype turned up a few times. The CDR3 coding sequence is TGTGCCAGCAGCTTAGCCGGGACAGGGCGTGAAAAACTGTTTTTT. Protein sequence: CASSLAGTGREKLFF. The chain combines TRBV13 with TRBJ1-4; 9 bases line up with TRBD1. Germline lookup yields CDR1 PRHDT and CDR2 FYEKMQ (reference sequence). Losses at the gene ends were 1 base for V and 7 bases for J; bases not matched to a gene: 4. The CDR3 is 15 residues long.

Regarding this clonotype: A read error may produce the germline difference seen at one junction end. The V gene is TRBV28, the J gene TRBJ2-7; 7 bases match TRBD1. The CDR3 sequence is 14 residues long. In germline, CDR1 is MDHEN, CDR2 SYDVKM. CDR3 bases: TGTGCCAACAGTTTCAGTCCCGGGACAGTCGAGCAGTACTTC. As protein: CANSFSPGTVEQYF.

This clonotype was recorded a few times. CDR3 nucleotides: TGTGCCAGCAGCTTGGATCTGTACCAAGAGACCCAGTACTTC. It codes for CASSLDLYQETQYF. The chain carries TRBV5-4 and TRBJ2-5, with no clear D. V shed 0 bases and J shed 0 bases, with 6 bases lying between them. The CDR3 runs 14 residues. Per the germline V gene, CDR1 is SGHNT and CDR2 is YYREEE (reference sequence). The variable domain in full, completed from reference TRBV5-4 and TRBJ2-5, reads ETGVTQSPTHLIKTRGQQVTLRCSSQSGHNTVSWYQQALGQGPQFIFQYYREEENGRGNFPPRFSGLQFPNYSSELNVNALELDDSALYLCASSLDLYQETQYFGPGTRLLVL.

At least ten counts were recorded for this clonotype. In DNA form, the CDR3 reads TGTGCCAGCAGTGTCGGACACCACCCTAACTATGGCTACACCTTC. It translates to CASSVGHHPNYGYTF. V is TRBV27 and J is TRBJ1-2, with TRBD1 as a possible D gene (5 bases). CDR3 size: 15 residues. The V end was cut by 5 bases, the J end by 0 bases, with 13 bases between. Germline V CDR1 and CDR2: MNHEY, SMNVEV (reference sequence).

The chain joins TRBV11-3 to TRBJ2-3, with TRBD1 matching 8 bases. V shed 6 bases and J 5 bases; nucleotides not matched to a gene: 4. This CDR3 has 13 residues. CDR1 is SGHNT and CDR2 is YENEEA in the germline V gene. Here the CDR3 DNA reads TGTGCCAGCAGTTTCGACAGGGGAGATACGCAGTATTTT. This translates into CASSFDRGDTQYF.

This clonotype was counted only a few times. Germline is not matched at one junction end, which may reflect a read error. Written as DNA, the CDR3 is TGTGCCAGCAGCTTAGCTACTAGCGCCCGCTCCTACGGGCAGTACTTC. As protein: CASSLATSARSYGQYF. The J gene is TRBJ2-7, the V gene TRBV7-9; 7 nucleotides agree with TRBD2. The CDR3 has 16 amino acids. Germline V gives CDR1 SEHNR, CDR2 FQNEAQ (reference sequence).

V usage is TRBV28 and J usage is TRBJ1-3; unclear D gene. The CDR3 runs 14 residues. V lost 3 bases to trimming and J lost 0 bases, with 6 bases between them. Germline V gene sequence: CDR1 MDHEN, CDR2 SYDVKM. CDR3 loop: CASSFGSSGNTIYF. The CDR3, as DNA: TGTGCCAGCAGTTTCGGGAGCTCTGGAAACACCATATATTTT.

There are many counts of this clonotype. V usage is TRBV10-3 and J usage is TRBJ1-2; D possibly corresponds to TRBD1 (6 bases). Germline-derived CDR1 and CDR2 are ENHRY and SYGVKD. V lost 6 bases to trimming and J lost 8 bases, with 13 bases between them. The CDR3 extends over 12 amino acids. The CDR3 sequence: CAIRARGIGYTF. The CDR3 DNA follows: TGTGCCATCAGAGCCAGGGGAATAGGCTACACCTTC.

Concerning this clonotype itself: A read error may produce the germline difference seen at one junction end. This chain joins TRBV29-1 and TRBJ1-2; TRBD1 is a possible D gene (6 bases). The CDR3 extends over 14 amino acids. Germline values: CDR1 SQVTM, CDR2 ANQGSEA. As DNA, the CDR3 is TGCAGCGTGGAAGAATGGGGGGGCGGCTATGGCTACACCTTC. Amino acid sequence: CSVEEWGGGYGYTF.

This clonotype has a handful of counts. The rearrangement joins TRBV3-1 to TRBJ2-7; tentatively, D is TRBD2 (5 bases). Looked up from germline, CDR1 is LGHDT and CDR2 is YNNKEL (reference sequence). CDR3 length: 14 amino acids. V was trimmed by 1 base and J by 3 bases, leaving 10 bases between them. The CDR3 sequence is CASSQALANYEQYF. The CDR3 DNA reads TGTGCCAGCAGCCAAGCGCTAGCAAACTACGAGCAGTACTTC.

This rearrangement joins TRBV29-1 to TRBJ2-7; D tentatively reads TRBD1 or TRBD2 (5 bases each). V was cut by 6 bases and J by 2 bases, with 8 bases left in between. This CDR3 comprises 11 residues. Germline-derived CDR1 and CDR2 are SQVTM and ANQGSEA. The CDR3 nucleotides read TGCAGCGTCGGGACCACCTACGAGCAGTACTTC. Translating it yields CSVGTTYEQYF.

The chain has TRBV4-1 and TRBJ2-7, with 8 bases identical to TRBD2. The germline CDR1 and CDR2 sequences are MGHRA and YSYEKL. V gave up 10 bases and J gave up 7 bases; unmatched junction bases: 12. The CDR3 is 13 amino acids. For the CDR3, the DNA is TGCGCCACCCGAGGGAAAGCGGGAGTGGAGCAGTACTTC. Amino acid sequence: CATRGKAGVEQYF.

This clonotype was counted ten times or more. The chain links TRBV5-1 to TRBJ2-7; 12 nucleotides match TRBD1. The CDR3 extends over 16 amino acids. In germline, CDR1 is SGHRS, CDR2 YFSETQ. Trimming took 3 bases from V and 4 from J; bases not matched to a gene: 8. CDR3 protein: CASSWGQGQGAYEQYF. CDR3 sequence (DNA): TGCGCCAGCAGCTGGGGGCAGGGACAGGGGGCTTACGAGCAGTACTTC.

This clonotype was counted only a few times. The genes are TRBV28 and TRBJ2-1, with D unresolved. Trimming took off 5 bases at V and 6 bases at J, with 17 bases between the two ends. This CDR3 is built from 15 residues. Germline loops: CDR1 MDHEN, CDR2 SYDVKM. Here the CDR3 reads CASSELWSALNEQFF. CDR3 coding DNA: TGTGCCAGCAGTGAACTATGGTCCGCGCTCAATGAGCAGTTCTTC. The whole variable domain, filled in from reference TRBV28 and TRBJ2-1, reads DVKVTQSSRYLVKRTGEKVFLECVQDMDHENMFWYRQDPGLGLRLIYFSYDVKMKEKGDIPEGYSVSREKKERFSLILESASTNQTSMYLCASSELWSALNEQFFGPGTRLTVL.

This clonotype has more than one count but fewer than ten. The chain recombines TRBV9 with TRBJ1-5; D might be TRBD1 (5 bases). With 0 bases removed from V and 0 bases from J, the gap between germline ends came to 10 bases. Germline V gene sequence: CDR1 SGDLS, CDR2 YYNGEE. The CDR3 length is 16 residues. This CDR3 is CASSVGAGSSNQPQHF. CDR3 bases: TGTGCCAGCAGCGTAGGGGCAGGGTCTAGCAATCAGCCCCAGCATTTT.

This clonotype was detected only a few times. This sequence joins TRBV2 and TRBJ1-1; D is perhaps TRBD1 (5 bases). The CDR3 length is 15 residues. The germline V gene encodes CDR1 SNHLY and CDR2 FYNNEI. Trimming left V 5 bases short and J 3 bases short, with 16 bases between. The CDR3 loop is CASSLTGVLDTEAFF. CDR3 DNA sequence: TGTGCCAGCAGTCTGACGGGGGTATTGGACACTGAAGCTTTCTTT.

CDR3 sequence (DNA): TGTGCCTGGAGTGCCGGACAGGGGTCCTATAATTCACCCCTCCACTTT. The encoded protein is CAWSAGQGSYNSPLHF. The chain carries TRBV30 and TRBJ1-6; TRBD1 agrees at 9 bases. The CDR3 is made up of 16 amino acids. CDR1 is GTSNPN, CDR2 SVGIG, per germline (reference sequence). V gave up 1 base and J gave up 1 base; unmatched junction bases: 2. Full variable domain (missing parts from reference TRBV30 and TRBJ1-6): SQTIHQWPATLVQPVGSPLSLECTVEGTSNPNLYWYRQAAGRGLQLLFYSVGIGQISSEVPQNLSASRPQDRQFILSSKKLLLSDSGFYLCAWSAGQGSYNSPLHFGNGTRLTVT.

CDR3 sequence: CASSLEGGRNEQFF. The DNA for the CDR3 is TGTGCCAGCAGTTTAGAGGGTGGGAGGAACGAGCAGTTCTTC. V and J are TRBV12-3 or TRBV12-4 and TRBJ2-1, with D possibly being TRBD2 (6 bases). CDR3 length: 14 residues. Trimming pared 1 base from V and 10 bases from J, leaving 14 bases between.

This clonotype showed up many times. The rearrangement joins TRBV11-2 to TRBJ1-5; TRBD1 matches at 9 bases. Germline V lookup: CDR1 SGHAT, CDR2 FQNNGV. Trimming took 1 base from V and 6 from J; bases not matched to a gene: 4. This CDR3 has 15 amino acids. The CDR3 DNA reads TGTGCCAGCAGCTTAGGGACAGGGGCGTTTCAGCCCCAGCATTTT. Amino acid sequence: CASSLGTGAFQPQHF.

This clonotype has a count of ten or more. The genes are TRBV12-3 or TRBV12-4 and TRBJ2-2, with no clear D. V was trimmed by 3 bases and J by 5 bases, leaving 16 bases between them. The CDR3 consists of 16 residues. CDR3 residues: CASSFFPGSVTGELFF. The CDR3 nucleotides are TGTGCCAGCAGTTTCTTCCCAGGAAGCGTAACCGGGGAGCTGTTTTTT.

This clonotype has a count of ten or more. This sequence joins TRBV20-1 and TRBJ1-4, with 9 positions matching TRBD1. Per the germline V gene, CDR1 is DFQATT and CDR2 is SNEGSKA (reference sequence). V lost 6 bases and J lost 8; bases outside the gene matches: 13. The CDR3 has 15 amino acids. The CDR3 sequence: CSAPPRQGEKEKLFF. CDR3 in DNA: TGCAGTGCGCCACCCCGACAGGGGGAAAAGGAAAAACTGTTTTTT.

This sequence joins TRBV4-1 and TRBJ2-7; TRBD1 aligns across 7 bases. CDR3 size: 13 residues. Germline CDR1 reads MGHRA; CDR2 reads YSYEKL. The ends lost 1 base at V and 6 bases at J; junction bases unmatched: 3. The CDR3 DNA follows: TGCGCCAGCAGCCAAGGAGACAGGGCCGAGCAGTACTTC. Protein sequence: CASSQGDRAEQYF.

This clonotype turned up a few times. The chain links TRBV25-1 to TRBJ1-2; D is possibly TRBD1 (5 bases). The ends were cut back, 3 bases at V and 4 bases at J, with 15 bases in the middle. The CDR3 contains 15 residues. Germline CDR1 is MGHDK and CDR2 is SYGVNS. In nucleotides, the CDR3 is TGTGCCAGCAGTGATCGTCTGGGGGATCTCTATGGCTACACCTTC. It specifies CASSDRLGDLYGYTF.

A remark on this clonotype: A much larger clone is a single base away; this may be a read error. The chain employs TRBV30 and TRBJ2-6, with D unresolved. V shed 5 bases and J shed 2 bases, with 13 bases lying between them. In germline, CDR1 is GTSNPN, CDR2 SVGIG (reference sequence). The CDR3 is made up of 15 amino acids. The DNA of the CDR3 is TGTGCCTGGGACCTACGAGCTGCTGGGGCCAACGTCCTGACTTTC. This gives the protein CAWDLRAAGANVLTF.

Points on this clonotype: This may be a read error: a much more frequent sequence differs by one nucleotide. The V call is TRBV11-3, the J call TRBJ2-7; a weak D match, TRBD1 (5 bases). CDR3 length: 14 amino acids. Germline CDR1 SGHNT, CDR2 YENEEA. CDR3 loop: CANSPGHLLREQYF. As DNA, the CDR3 is TGTGCCAACAGCCCAGGACACCTCTTGAGAGAGCAGTACTTC.

The chain uses TRBV19 and TRBJ1-1, with D perhaps TRBD1 (5 bases). CDR1 and CDR2 from the germline V gene are LNHDA and SQIVND (reference sequence). This CDR3 contains 16 residues. V lost 0 bases to trimming and J lost 6 bases, with 17 bases between them. The CDR3 reads CASSIDRARIPAEAFF. As DNA, the CDR3 is TGTGCCAGTAGTATAGACAGGGCCCGCATTCCCGCTGAAGCTTTCTTT.

This clonotype was seen at least ten times. This sequence joins TRBV5-1 and TRBJ1-4; 7 bases fit TRBD1. Germline V gene data show CDR1 as SGHRS and CDR2 as YFSETQ. Trimming took 0 bases from V and 4 from J; bases not matched to a gene: 3. This CDR3 region has 15 residues. The CDR3 DNA reads as TGCGCCAGCAGCTTGGAAGGACAGGTTAATGAAAAACTGTTTTTT. The encoded protein is CASSLEGQVNEKLFF.

This clonotype was seen many times. The gene calls are TRBV3-1 and TRBJ1-1; 9 nucleotides align to TRBD1. Trimming cost V 4 bases and J 3 bases; bases outside gene matches: 9. The CDR3 is 16 amino acids. CDR1 LGHDT and CDR2 YNNKEL come from the germline V gene (reference sequence). CDR3 protein: CASSLGDRDGDTEAFF. CDR3 DNA sequence: TGTGCCAGCAGCCTAGGGGACAGGGATGGGGACACTGAAGCTTTCTTT.

This clonotype was counted only a few times. This chain joins TRBV20-1 and TRBJ2-7; TRBD1 aligns across 8 bases. Germline V lookup: CDR1 DFQATT, CDR2 SNEGSKA (reference sequence). V dropped 0 bases and J dropped 2; count of bases not matched to a gene: 9. The CDR3 has 16 residues. CDR3 in amino acids: CSARDPGQGPPYEQYF. The CDR3 nucleotides are TGCAGTGCTAGAGACCCTGGACAGGGCCCTCCCTACGAGCAGTACTTC.